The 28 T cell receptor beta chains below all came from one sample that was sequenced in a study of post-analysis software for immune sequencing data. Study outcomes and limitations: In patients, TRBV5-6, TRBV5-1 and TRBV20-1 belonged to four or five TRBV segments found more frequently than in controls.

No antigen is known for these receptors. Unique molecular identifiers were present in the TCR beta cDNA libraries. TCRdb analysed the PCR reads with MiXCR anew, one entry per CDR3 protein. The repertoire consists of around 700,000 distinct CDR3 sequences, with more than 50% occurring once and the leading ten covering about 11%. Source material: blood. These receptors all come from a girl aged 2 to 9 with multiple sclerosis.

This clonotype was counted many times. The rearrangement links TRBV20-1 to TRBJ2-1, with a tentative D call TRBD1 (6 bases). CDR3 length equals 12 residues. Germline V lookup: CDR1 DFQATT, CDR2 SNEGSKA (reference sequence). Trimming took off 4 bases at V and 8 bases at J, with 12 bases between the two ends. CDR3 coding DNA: TGCAGTGCTATAGGGGGTGGGGATGAGCAGTTCTTC. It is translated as CSAIGGGDEQFF.

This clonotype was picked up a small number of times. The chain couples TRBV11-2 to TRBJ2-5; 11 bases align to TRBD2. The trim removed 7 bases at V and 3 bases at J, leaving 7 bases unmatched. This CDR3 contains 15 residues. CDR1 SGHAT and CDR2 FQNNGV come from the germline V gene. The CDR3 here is CASTVAGGPEETQYF. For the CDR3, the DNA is TGTGCCAGCACTGTAGCGGGGGGGCCAGAAGAGACCCAGTACTTC.

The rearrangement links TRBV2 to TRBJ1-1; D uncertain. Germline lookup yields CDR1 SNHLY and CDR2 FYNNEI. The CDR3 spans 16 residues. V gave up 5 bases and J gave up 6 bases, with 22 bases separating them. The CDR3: CASSSHLHLGRAEAFF. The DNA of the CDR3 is TGTGCCAGCAGTTCCCACCTACATCTTGGGAGGGCTGAAGCTTTCTTT.

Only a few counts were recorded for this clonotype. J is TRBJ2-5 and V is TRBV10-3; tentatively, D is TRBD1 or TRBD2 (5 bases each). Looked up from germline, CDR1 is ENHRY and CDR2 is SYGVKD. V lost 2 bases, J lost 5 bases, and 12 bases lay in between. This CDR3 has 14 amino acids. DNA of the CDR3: TGTGCCATCAGTGAGCCGGGGACCTCGGAGACCCAGTACTTC. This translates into CAISEPGTSETQYF.

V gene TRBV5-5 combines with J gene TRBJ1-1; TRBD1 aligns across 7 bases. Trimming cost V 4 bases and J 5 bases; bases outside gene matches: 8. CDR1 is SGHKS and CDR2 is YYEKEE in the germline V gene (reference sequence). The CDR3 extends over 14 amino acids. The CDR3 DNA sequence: TGTGCCAGCAGCCCACAGGGGTTCGGAACTGAAGCTTTCTTT. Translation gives CASSPQGFGTEAFF.

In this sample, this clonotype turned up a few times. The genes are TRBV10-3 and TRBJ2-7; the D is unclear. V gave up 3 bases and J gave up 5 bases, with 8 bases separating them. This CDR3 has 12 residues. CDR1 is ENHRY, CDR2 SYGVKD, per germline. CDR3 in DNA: TGTGCCATCAGTGATTTTGGAAACGAGCAGTACTTC. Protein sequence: CAISDFGNEQYF.

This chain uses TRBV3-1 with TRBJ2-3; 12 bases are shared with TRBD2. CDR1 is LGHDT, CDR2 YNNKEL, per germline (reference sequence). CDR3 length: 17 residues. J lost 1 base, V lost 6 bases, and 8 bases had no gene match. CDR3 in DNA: TGTGCCAGCAGTGTACTAGCGGGGGGAGAGGGCACAGATACGCAGTATTTT. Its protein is CASSVLAGGEGTDTQYF.

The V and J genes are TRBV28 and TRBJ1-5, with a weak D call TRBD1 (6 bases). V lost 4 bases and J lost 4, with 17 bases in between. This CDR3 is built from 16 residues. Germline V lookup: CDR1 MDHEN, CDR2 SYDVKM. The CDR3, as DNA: TGTGCCAGCAGTTCATCGGCAGGGGCCGTAAATCAGCCCCAGCATTTT. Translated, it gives CASSSSAGAVNQPQHF.

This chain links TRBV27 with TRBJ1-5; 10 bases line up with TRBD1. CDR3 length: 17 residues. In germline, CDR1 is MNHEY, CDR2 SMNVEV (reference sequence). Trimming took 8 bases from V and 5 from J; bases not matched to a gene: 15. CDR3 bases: TGTGCCAGCCAATTATCGGGGGGGACAGGGGTCGATCAGCCCCAGCATTTT. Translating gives CASQLSGGTGVDQPQHF.

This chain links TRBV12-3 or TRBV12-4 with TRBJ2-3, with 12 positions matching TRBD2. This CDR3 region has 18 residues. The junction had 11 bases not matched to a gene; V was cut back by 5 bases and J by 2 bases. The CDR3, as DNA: TGTGCCAGCAGTCCAAGGATCCGGACTAGCGGGACCACAGATACGCAGTATTTT. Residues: CASSPRIRTSGTTDTQYF.

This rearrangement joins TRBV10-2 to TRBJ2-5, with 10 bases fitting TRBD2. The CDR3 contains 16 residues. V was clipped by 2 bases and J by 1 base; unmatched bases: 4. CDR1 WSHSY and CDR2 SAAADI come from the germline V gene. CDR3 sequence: CASSEEVAGGQETQYF. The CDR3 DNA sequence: TGCGCCAGCAGTGAGGAGGTAGCGGGGGGCCAAGAGACCCAGTACTTC.

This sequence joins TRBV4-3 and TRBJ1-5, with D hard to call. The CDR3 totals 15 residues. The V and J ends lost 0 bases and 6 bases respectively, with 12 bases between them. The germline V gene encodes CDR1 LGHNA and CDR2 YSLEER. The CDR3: CASSQEAFGSQPQHF. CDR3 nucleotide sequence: TGCGCCAGCAGCCAAGAGGCTTTCGGAAGTCAGCCCCAGCATTTT.

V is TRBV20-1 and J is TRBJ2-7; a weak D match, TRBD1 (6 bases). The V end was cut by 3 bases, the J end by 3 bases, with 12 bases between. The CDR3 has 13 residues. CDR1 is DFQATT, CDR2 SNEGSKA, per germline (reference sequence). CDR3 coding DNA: TGCAGTGCTAGTGGACAGAACATCTACGAGCAGTACTTC. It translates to CSASGQNIYEQYF.

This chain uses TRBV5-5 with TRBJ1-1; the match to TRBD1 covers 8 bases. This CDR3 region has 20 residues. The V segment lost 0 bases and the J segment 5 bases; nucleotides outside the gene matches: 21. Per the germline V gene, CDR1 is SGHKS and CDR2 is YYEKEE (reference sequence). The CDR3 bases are TGTGCCAGCAGCTTGGCCAGGACAGGGAGAGAGGTACGCTACAGAACTGAAGCTTTCTTT. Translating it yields CASSLARTGREVRYRTEAFF. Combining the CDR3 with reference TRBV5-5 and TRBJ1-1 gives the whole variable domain DAGVTQSPTHLIKTRGQQVTLRCSPISGHKSVSWYQQVLGQGPQFIFQYYEKEERGRGNFPDRFSARQFPNYSSELNVNALLLGDSALYLCASSLARTGREVRYRTEAFFGQGTRLTVV.

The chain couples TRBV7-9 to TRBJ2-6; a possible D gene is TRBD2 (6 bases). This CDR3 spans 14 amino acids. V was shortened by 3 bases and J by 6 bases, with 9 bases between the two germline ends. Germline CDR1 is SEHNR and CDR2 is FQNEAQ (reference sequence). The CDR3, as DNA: TGTGCCAGCAGCTTGCGGGGAGAGGCCAACGTCCTGACTTTC. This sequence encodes CASSLRGEANVLTF. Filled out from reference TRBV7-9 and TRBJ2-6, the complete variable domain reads DTGVSQNPRHKITKRGQNVTFRCDPISEHNRLYWYRQTLGQGPEFLTYFQNEAQLEKSRLLSDRFSAERPKGSFSTLEIQRTEQGDSAMYLCASSLRGEANVLTFGAGSRLTVL.

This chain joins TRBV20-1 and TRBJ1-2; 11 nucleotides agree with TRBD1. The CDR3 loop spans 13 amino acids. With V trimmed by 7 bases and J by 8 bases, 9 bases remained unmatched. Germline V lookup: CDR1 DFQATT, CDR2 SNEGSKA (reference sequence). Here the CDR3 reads CSGAGTGGLGYTF. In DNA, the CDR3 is TGCAGTGGAGCCGGGACAGGGGGTTTAGGCTACACCTTC.

Here the CDR3 reads CSARDSLAETYEQYF. In nucleotides, the CDR3 is TGCAGTGCTAGAGATTCACTAGCGGAAACCTACGAGCAGTACTTC. The chain employs TRBV20-1 and TRBJ2-7; 8 bases match TRBD2. This CDR3 is 15 amino acids long. Germline CDR1 DFQATT, CDR2 SNEGSKA (reference sequence). With V trimmed by 0 bases and J by 2 bases, 6 bases remained unmatched.

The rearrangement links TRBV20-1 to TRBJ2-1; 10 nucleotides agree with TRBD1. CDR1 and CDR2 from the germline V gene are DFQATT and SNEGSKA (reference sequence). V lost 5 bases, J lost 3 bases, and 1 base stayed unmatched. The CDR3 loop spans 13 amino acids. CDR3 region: CSAGTGDYNEQFF. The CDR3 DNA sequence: TGCAGTGCTGGGACAGGGGACTACAATGAGCAGTTCTTC.

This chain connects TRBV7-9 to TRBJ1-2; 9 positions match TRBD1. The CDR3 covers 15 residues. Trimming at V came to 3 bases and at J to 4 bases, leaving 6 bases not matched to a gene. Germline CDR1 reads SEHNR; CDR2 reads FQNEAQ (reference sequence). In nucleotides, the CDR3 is TGTGCCAGCAGCTTGGCGGGACAGGGACTCTATGGCTACACCTTC. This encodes CASSLAGQGLYGYTF.

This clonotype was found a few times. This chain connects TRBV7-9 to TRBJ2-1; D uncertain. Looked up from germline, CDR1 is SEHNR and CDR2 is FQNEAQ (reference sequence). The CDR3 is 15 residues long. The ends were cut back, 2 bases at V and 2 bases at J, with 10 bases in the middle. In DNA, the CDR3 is TGTGCCAGCAGCTTACCGGGTATACCCTACAATGAGCAGTTCTTC. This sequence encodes CASSLPGIPYNEQFF.

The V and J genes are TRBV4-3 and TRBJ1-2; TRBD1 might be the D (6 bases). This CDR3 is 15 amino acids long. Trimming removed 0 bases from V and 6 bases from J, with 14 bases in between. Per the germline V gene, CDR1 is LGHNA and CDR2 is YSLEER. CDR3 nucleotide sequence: TGCGCCAGCAGCCAAGATCTCGACAGGACTAATGGCTACACCTTC. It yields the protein CASSQDLDRTNGYTF.

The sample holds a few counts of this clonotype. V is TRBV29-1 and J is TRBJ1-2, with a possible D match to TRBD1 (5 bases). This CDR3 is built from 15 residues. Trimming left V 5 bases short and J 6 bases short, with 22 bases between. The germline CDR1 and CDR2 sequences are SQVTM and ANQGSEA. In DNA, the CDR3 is TGCAGCGTTCCTATAGGCTCTCGTGACAGTGATGGCTACACCTTC. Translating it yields CSVPIGSRDSDGYTF.

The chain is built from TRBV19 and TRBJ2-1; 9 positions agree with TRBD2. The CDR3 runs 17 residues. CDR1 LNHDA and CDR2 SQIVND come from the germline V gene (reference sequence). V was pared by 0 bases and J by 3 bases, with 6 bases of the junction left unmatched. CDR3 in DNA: TGTGCCAGTAGTATAGATAAAGCTAGCGGGATCTACAATGAGCAGTTCTTC. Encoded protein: CASSIDKASGIYNEQFF.

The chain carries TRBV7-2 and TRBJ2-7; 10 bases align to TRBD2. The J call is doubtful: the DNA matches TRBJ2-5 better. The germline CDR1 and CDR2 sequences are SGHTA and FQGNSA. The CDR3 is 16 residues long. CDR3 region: CASSFFSGGNLETQYF. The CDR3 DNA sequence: TGTGCCAGCAGCTTTTTTAGCGGGGGGAACCTGGAGACCCAGTACTTC.

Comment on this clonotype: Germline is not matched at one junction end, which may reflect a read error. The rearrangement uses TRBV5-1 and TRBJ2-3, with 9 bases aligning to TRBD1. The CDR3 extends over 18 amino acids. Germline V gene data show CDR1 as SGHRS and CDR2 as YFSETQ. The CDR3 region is CASSFVYRDRVITDTQDF. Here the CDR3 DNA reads TGCGCCAGCAGCTTCGTATACCGGGACAGGGTAATCACAGATACGCAGGATTTT.

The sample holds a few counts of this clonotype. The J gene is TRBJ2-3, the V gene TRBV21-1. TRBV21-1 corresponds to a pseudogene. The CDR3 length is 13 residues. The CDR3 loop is CASSSQSTDTQYF. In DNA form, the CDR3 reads TGTGCCAGCAGCTCGCAGAGCACAGATACGCAGTATTTT.

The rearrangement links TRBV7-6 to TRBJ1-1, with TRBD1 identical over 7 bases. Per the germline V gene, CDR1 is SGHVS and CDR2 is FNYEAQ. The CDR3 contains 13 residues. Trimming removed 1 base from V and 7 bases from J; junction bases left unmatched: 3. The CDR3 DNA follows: TGTGCCAGCAGCTTAGGAGGGACAGATGAAGCTTTCTTT. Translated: CASSLGGTDEAFF.

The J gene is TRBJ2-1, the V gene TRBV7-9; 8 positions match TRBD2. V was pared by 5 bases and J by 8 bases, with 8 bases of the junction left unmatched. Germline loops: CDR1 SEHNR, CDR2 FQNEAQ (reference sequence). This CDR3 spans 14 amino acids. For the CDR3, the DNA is TGTGCCAGCAGCACTATAGCGGGACGCTATGAGCAGTTCTTC. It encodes CASSTIAGRYEQFF.